This TCR beta chain was recovered during a study of T cells after yellow fever vaccination. TCRdb reprocessed the 5' RACE reads via MiXCR and lists one record per CDR3 protein. The sample gives hundreds of thousands of distinct CDR3 sequences, about a sixth of which show up once; 17% is in the top ten. Trimming shortened V by 4 bases and J by 4 bases, and 5 bases separated the two germline ends. Looked up from germline, CDR1 is SQVTM and CDR2 is ANQGSEA. The CDR3 totals 11 residues. The TCR comes from a man younger than 30 who received the YFV17D yellow fever vaccine. The sample in question was PBMCs, obtained 5 days after the first yellow fever vaccination. The chain couples TRBV29-1 to TRBJ1-5; D is ambiguous. The CDR3 is CSVGSNQPQHF. CDR3 DNA: TGCAGCGTTGGATCGAATCAGCCCCAGCATTTT.